This record looks at one T cell receptor (beta chain) sequence and its context. Its antigen is as yet unknown. This CDR3 comprises 11 residues. CDR1 is MDHEN, CDR2 SYDVKM, per germline. Trimming left V 7 bases short and J 7 bases short, with 10 bases between. The entry originates in a study of beta chain features in type 1 diabetes. General study findings and limits: A moderate, significant TCRB CDR3 shortening appeared in type 1 diabetes across four CD4+ subsets. It was not settled here whether HLA type affects TCRB rearrangement. The naive, central memory and Treg TCRB repertoires of patients appeared to be more similar to one another than those of healthy donors. Reduced insertions and increased deletions marked VDJ junctions in type 1 diabetes patients.

Isolated RNA was reverse transcribed in full, so expressed TCRB transcripts were sequenced. TCRdb keeps only in-frame clones here, not all; method: immunoSEQ multiplex PCR. The sample has 300,000 to 350,000 clones, 13% seen once. The authors sorted CD4+ naive, central memory, regulatory and stem cell-like memory cells via CD45RO/CCR7/CD25/CD127/CD95/CD27. The sequencing input was naive CD4+ T cells from blood. The chain has TRBV28 and TRBJ1-1, with a possible D match to TRBD1 (6 bases). This sequence was found in a young woman with type 1 diabetes. CDR3 protein: CASILRGEAFF. In DNA, the CDR3 is TGTGCCAGCATCCTCAGGGGTGAAGCTTTCTTT. The complete variable domain, with remaining parts taken from reference TRBV28 and TRBJ1-1, reads DVKVTQSSRYLVKRTGEKVFLECVQDMDHENMFWYRQDPGLGLRLIYFSYDVKMKEKGDIPEGYSVSREKKERFSLILESASTNQTSMYLCASILRGEAFFGQGTRLTVV.